Described below is a single TCR beta chain sequence and its context. Splitting of CD4+ cells produced CD45RA+ naive and CD45RA-negative memory subsets. The entry originates in a study of shared clonotypes between healthy human individuals. The V gene lost 8 bases and the J gene lost 0 bases, with 14 bases spanning the gap. The CDR3 extends over 15 amino acids. Per germline, CDR1 MNHEY and CDR2 SVGAGI. Data came from immunoSEQ multiplex PCR; TCRdb stores just in-frame clones and leaves some out. The sample includes millions of clones, more than 90% seen only once; the top ten take over 0.12%. The receptor was isolated from a young man in good health. The chain couples TRBV6-5 to TRBJ2-1, with a weak D call TRBD2 (6 bases). Sequences were obtained from naive CD4+ T cells sorted from blood. Described subset: CD45RA+ positively selected. This CDR3 reads CASRRDSFSYNEQFF. The CDR3 nucleotides read TGTGCCAGCCGCCGGGACTCTTTCTCCTACAATGAGCAGTTCTTC.